These T cell receptor beta chains were read from a single sample in a study of blood T cells in healthy people across ages. Each CDR3 protein gets one entry after TCRdb re-called the 5' RACE reads with MiXCR. The sample has over 1,300,000 distinct CDR3 sequences; around 55% are singletons. Sample: blood. These receptors were obtained from a young man in good health. The CDR3 runs from the conserved cysteine through the conserved F or W. The D gene is left open where the match is weak. Clone size is shown for a subset of rows, as once, few, many or a class of expanded clone.

cdr3_aa cdr3_nt clone_size d_call j_call v_call
CATGTGIDEQYF TGTGCCACCGGAACAGGGATTGACGAGCAGTACTTC . . TRBJ2-7 TRBV10-3
CASSYQVNQPQHF TGTGCCAGCAGTTACCAGGTCAATCAGCCCCAGCATTTT . . TRBJ1-5 TRBV27
CSARDIRAQETQYF TGCAGTGCTAGAGATATTAGGGCTCAAGAGACCCAGTACTTC . . TRBJ2-5 TRBV20-1
CSGTGISYNEQFF TGCAGCGGCACAGGAATCTCCTACAATGAGCAGTTCTTC few . TRBJ2-1 TRBV29-1
CSVQGQTYEQYF TGCAGCGTTCAAGGACAGACCTACGAGCAGTACTTC few . TRBJ2-7 TRBV29-1
CASSSPGGRAIGHNEQFF TGTGCCAGCAGCTCCCCGGGCGGGAGGGCGATTGGCCACAATGAGCAGTTCTTC . TRBD2 TRBJ2-1 TRBV7-2
CASSLGLKREQYF TGTGCCAGCAGTTTAGGCCTTAAGCGCGAGCAGTACTTC . . TRBJ2-7 TRBV27
CASSESTSTVTEAFF TGCGCCAGCAGTGAGTCTACCTCCACGGTCACTGAAGCTTTCTTT . . TRBJ1-1 TRBV10-2
CASATGFEQYF TGTGCCAGCGCCACAGGGTTCGAGCAGTACTTC . . TRBJ2-7 TRBV27
CASSLGEASGANVLTF TGTGCCAGCAGTTTAGGGGAGGCGAGCGGGGCCAACGTCCTGACTTTC many . TRBJ2-6 TRBV28
CASSYVQGHEQYF TGTGCCAGCAGTTACGTTCAGGGTCACGAGCAGTACTTC few . TRBJ2-7 TRBV6-5
CSARLNYGYTF TGCAGTGCTAGACTGAACTATGGCTACACCTTC . . TRBJ1-2 TRBV20-1
CASSQVPTGNTEAFF TGTGCCAGCAGCCAAGTTCCGACAGGGAACACTGAAGCTTTCTTT . . TRBJ1-1 TRBV4-2
CASSLTLQGAYEQYF TGTGCCAGCAGCTTAACGCTTCAGGGGGCCTACGAGCAGTACTTC . TRBD1 TRBJ2-7 TRBV7-2
CASSRGASGDEQYF TGTGCCAGCAGTAGAGGGGCATCGGGGGACGAGCAGTACTTC . . TRBJ2-7 TRBV2
CASSSHTTLVTETQYF TGTGCCAGCAGTTCACATACGACACTAGTTACGGAGACCCAGTACTTC . . TRBJ2-5 TRBV28
CARAPVGRDGYTF TGTGCCAGGGCCCCGGTGGGGCGCGATGGCTACACCTTC . . TRBJ1-2 TRBV6-2/TRBV6-3
CASSNRDSQYNEQFF TGTGCCAGCAGCAATCGGGACAGTCAATACAATGAGCAGTTCTTC . TRBD1 TRBJ2-1 TRBV7-9
CASTPVTSTDTQYF TGTGCTAGCACCCCCGTGACTAGCACAGATACGCAGTATTTT . . TRBJ2-3 TRBV7-7
CASSLEGHMGGTEAFF TGCGCCAGCAGCTTGGAAGGGCACATGGGAGGAACTGAAGCTTTCTTT . . TRBJ1-1 TRBV5-1
CASSHPGTREETQYF TGCGCCAGCAGCCATCCCGGGACAAGAGAAGAGACCCAGTACTTC . . TRBJ2-5 TRBV4-1
CASSLLGEGGSPLHF TGTGCCAGCAGTTTACTCGGGGAGGGAGGCTCACCCCTCCACTTT . . TRBJ1-6 TRBV27
CASSLVLQRRLGNEQYF TGCGCCAGCAGCTTGGTGTTACAGCGAAGATTGGGCAATGAGCAGTACTTC . . TRBJ2-7 TRBV5-1
CASSELQGWNSPLHF TGCGCCAGCAGTGAGCTTCAGGGGTGGAATTCACCCCTCCACTTT . . TRBJ1-6 TRBV10-2
CSAQGVQGLNFDEQFF TGCAGTGCTCAGGGGGTACAGGGTCTTAATTTCGATGAGCAGTTCTTC once TRBD1 TRBJ2-1 TRBV20-1
CASSLRSTTDTQYF TGTGCCAGCAGCTTAAGGTCAACCACAGATACGCAGTATTTT . . TRBJ2-3 TRBV13
CSAGRNWEEETQYF TGCAGCGCTGGGAGGAATTGGGAGGAAGAGACCCAGTACTTC . . TRBJ2-5 TRBV29-1
CSGRLNEQYF TGCAGCGGTAGGCTCAATGAGCAGTACTTC . . TRBJ2-7 TRBV29-1
CASSVGLAGYDEQYF TGTGCCAGCAGCGTAGGACTAGCGGGATATGACGAGCAGTACTTC . TRBD2 TRBJ2-7 TRBV9
CSVRDSGANVLTF TGCAGCGTGCGGGACTCTGGGGCCAACGTCCTGACTTTC . . TRBJ2-6 TRBV29-1
CASSPGVLGYTF TGTGCCAGCAGCCCAGGGGTATTAGGCTACACCTTC few . TRBJ1-2 TRBV7-2
CSARSRLAGDQETQYF TGCAGTGCTAGGAGCAGACTAGCGGGGGACCAAGAGACCCAGTACTTC . TRBD2 TRBJ2-5 TRBV20-1
CASSPGVGAYNEQYF TGTGCCAGCAGCCCCGGGGTGGGGGCCTACAATGAGCAGTACTTC . . TRBJ2-7 TRBV7-9
CASSLRGTSEAFF TGTGCCAGCAGCCTACGGGGGACTTCTGAAGCTTTCTTT once . TRBJ1-1 TRBV6-5
CASIYPTVQETQYF TGTGCCAGCATTTACCCGACAGTCCAAGAGACCCAGTACTTC . . TRBJ2-5 TRBV12-3/TRBV12-4
CASSQAIAGLNEQFF TGTGCCAGCAGCCAAGCTATAGCGGGCCTAAATGAGCAGTTCTTC . TRBD2 TRBJ2-1 TRBV4-2
CASSRIRGSDEQFF TGTGCCAGCAGTCGAATCAGGGGGTCGGATGAGCAGTTCTTC . TRBD1 TRBJ2-1 TRBV12-3/TRBV12-4
CASSRQRTGDEQFF TGTGCCAGCAGCAGACAACGGACCGGGGATGAGCAGTTCTTC . . TRBJ2-1 TRBV7-6
CASSQDRGTSGAPGDTQYF TGCGCCAGCAGCCAAGATCGGGGGACTAGCGGGGCCCCAGGGGATACGCAGTATTTT few TRBD2 TRBJ2-3 TRBV4-3
CASSKDRRRSYEQYF TGTGCCAGCAGCAAAGACAGGAGGCGGTCCTACGAGCAGTACTTC . . TRBJ2-7 TRBV2
CASSQDHPGHGTGKSSYEQYF TGCGCCAGCAGCCAAGATCACCCGGGACATGGGACGGGGAAGAGCTCCTACGAGCAGTACTTC few . TRBJ2-7 TRBV4-3
CASRPQETPEAFF TGTGCCAGCAGACCCCAGGAGACACCTGAAGCTTTCTTT . . TRBJ1-1 TRBV7-9
CASSLGVRAYEQYF TGTGCCAGCAGTTTGGGTGTACGGGCCTACGAGCAGTACTTC . . TRBJ2-7 TRBV27
CASSYLGTDTDTQYF TGTGCCAGCAGTTACCTCGGGACAGACACAGATACGCAGTATTTT . TRBD1 TRBJ2-3 TRBV6-6
CASSQMPDAFGEQYF TGTGCCAGCAGCCAGATGCCTGATGCATTTGGCGAGCAGTACTTC . . TRBJ2-7 TRBV3-1
CATSRDWRGEGTDTQYF TGTGCCACCAGCAGAGACTGGCGGGGCGAAGGCACAGATACGCAGTATTTT . . TRBJ2-3 TRBV15
CASSQHSGSFVQYF TGTGCCAGCAGCCAACATAGCGGGAGCTTTGTGCAGTACTTC . TRBD2 TRBJ2-4 TRBV3-1
CASGGTGNSPLHF TGTGCCAGCGGGGGGACAGGAAATTCACCCCTCCACTTT . TRBD1 TRBJ1-6 TRBV25-1
CSVEVGTGGVYF TGCAGCGTTGAAGTTGGAACGGGAGGCGTGTACTTC . TRBD2 TRBJ2-5 TRBV29-1
CASSPGTSGTNEQYF TGTGCCAGCAGTCCCGGGACTAGCGGGACAAATGAGCAGTACTTC . TRBD2 TRBJ2-5 TRBV12-3/TRBV12-4
CASRPFLGGTDTQYF TGTGCCAGCAGACCTTTTCTAGGAGGCACAGATACGCAGTATTTT . . TRBJ2-3 TRBV6-5